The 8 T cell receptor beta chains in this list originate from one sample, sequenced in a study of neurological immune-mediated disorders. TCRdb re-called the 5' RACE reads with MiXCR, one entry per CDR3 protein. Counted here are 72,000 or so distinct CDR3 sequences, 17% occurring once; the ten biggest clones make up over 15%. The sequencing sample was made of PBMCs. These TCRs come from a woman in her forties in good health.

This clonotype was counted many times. The CDR3 protein is CASRSSGTGFDGELFF. CDR3 bases: TGCGCCAGCCGATCCTCCGGGACAGGGTTTGACGGGGAGCTGTTTTTT. The genes are TRBV5-1 and TRBJ2-2; 9 bases are shared with TRBD1. Trimming took 7 bases from V and 7 from J; bases not matched to a gene: 14. The germline gives CDR1 SGHRS, CDR2 YFSETQ. This CDR3 has 16 amino acids.

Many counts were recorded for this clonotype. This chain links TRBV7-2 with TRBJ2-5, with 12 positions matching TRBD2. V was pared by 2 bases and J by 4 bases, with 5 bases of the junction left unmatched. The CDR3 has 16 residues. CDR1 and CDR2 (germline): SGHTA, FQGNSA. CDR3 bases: TGTGCCAGCAGCTTAACTAGCGGGGGGCGCCCAGAGACCCAGTACTTC. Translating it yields CASSLTSGGRPETQYF.

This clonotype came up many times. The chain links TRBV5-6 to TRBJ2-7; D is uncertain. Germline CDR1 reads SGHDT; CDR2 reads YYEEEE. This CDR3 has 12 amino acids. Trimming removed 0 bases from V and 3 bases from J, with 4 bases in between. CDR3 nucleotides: TGTGCCAGCAGCTTGGGAAACTACGAGCAGTACTTC. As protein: CASSLGNYEQYF.

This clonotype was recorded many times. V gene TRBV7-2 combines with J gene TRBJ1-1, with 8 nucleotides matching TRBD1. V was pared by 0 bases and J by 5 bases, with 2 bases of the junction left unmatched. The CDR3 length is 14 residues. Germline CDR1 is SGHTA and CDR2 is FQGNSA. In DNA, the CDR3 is TGTGCCAGCAGCTTAGCAGGGGACAGGACTGAAGCTTTCTTT. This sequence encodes CASSLAGDRTEAFF.

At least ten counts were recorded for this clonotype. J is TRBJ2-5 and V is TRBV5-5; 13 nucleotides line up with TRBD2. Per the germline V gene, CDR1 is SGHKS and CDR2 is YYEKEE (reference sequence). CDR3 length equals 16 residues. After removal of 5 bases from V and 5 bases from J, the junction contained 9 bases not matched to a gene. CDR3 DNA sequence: TGTGCCAGCAGTTGGAGGACTAGCGGGGGTCAGGAGACCCAGTACTTC. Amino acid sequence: CASSWRTSGGQETQYF.

In DNA, the CDR3 is TGTGCCAGCAGCTACGCGGACAGGGACGAAATGGATACGCAGTATTTT. This translates into CASSYADRDEMDTQYF. The chain links TRBV5-6 to TRBJ2-3, with TRBD1 identical over 8 bases. Germline values: CDR1 SGHDT, CDR2 YYEEEE. The CDR3 contains 16 residues. The V and J ends lost 3 bases and 6 bases, in that order; junction bases with no gene match: 12.

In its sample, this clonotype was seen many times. CDR3 nucleotides: TGTGCCAGCAGCTCCGGAAGTAGTGGCGAGCAGTACGTC. It yields the protein CASSSGSSGEQYV. This chain connects TRBV3-1 to TRBJ2-7; no reliable D call. V was pared by 5 bases and J by 6 bases, with 14 bases between. This CDR3 comprises 13 residues. From germline, CDR1 is LGHDT and CDR2 YNNKEL (reference sequence).

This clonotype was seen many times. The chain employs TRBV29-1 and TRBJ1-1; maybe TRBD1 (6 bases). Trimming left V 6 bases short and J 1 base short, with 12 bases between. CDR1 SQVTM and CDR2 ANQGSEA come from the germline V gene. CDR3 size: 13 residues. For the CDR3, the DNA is TGCAGCGTGGACATGACAGGGAACACTGAAGCTTTCTTT. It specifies CSVDMTGNTEAFF.